The present TCR beta chain was sequenced within a study of control samples from healthy donors and cancer patients (dated by TCRdb to the early 2020s). From the cysteine up to the phenylalanine, the CDR3 has a length of 15 residues. The only DNA kept is the CDR3, 45 bases in frame from the first base. Trimming takes 5 bases off V and 3 bases off J; junction bases not matched to a gene: 4. CDR1 SGHAT and CDR2 FQNNGV were looked up in the germline V gene. Libraries came from the immunoSEQ multiplex PCR assay. The clones in this table, taken by TCRdb from immuneACCESS, are in-frame only. Not every clone is retained; where verified, under half of the shortfall comes from an unresolved V gene, and the cause of the rest is unknown. The sample includes 150,000 to 190,000 clones, with 93% observed a single time. The ten largest clones add up to approximately 2.5% of the sample. Worth noting for this clone: Its antigen is not yet known. Base qualities are not at hand, and no much larger clone is one base apart.

The receptor comes from a man aged 45-65 years in good health. Sequenced sample: blood. The chain couples TRBV11-2 to TRBJ2-1, with 10 bases matching TRBD2. The DNA sequence is as follows: TGTGCCAGCAGCAAGCGGACTAGCGGCTACAATGAGCAGTTCTTC. The translation is CASSKRTSGYNEQFF.